The 13 T cell receptor beta chains in this list originate from one sample, sequenced in a study of T-cell memory formation after mild COVID-19. One entry per CDR3 protein, called by TCRdb with MiXCR from the 5' RACE reads. The repertoire holds 400,000 or so distinct CDR3 sequences, with 15% to 20% as singletons. The sample was PBMCs or a T cell subset sorted from them (not recorded which). The receptors stem from an adult woman who had mild COVID-19 (a few samples of this study predate the infection). Cell type and time point are not known.

This chain joins TRBV15 and TRBJ2-5, with no clear D. CDR1 is LNHNV, CDR2 YYDKDF, per germline (reference sequence). CDR3 length: 13 amino acids. With 0 bases removed from V and 5 bases from J, the gap between germline ends came to 7 bases. The CDR3 loop reads CATSRDLEETQYF. CDR3 sequence (DNA): TGTGCCACCAGCAGAGATTTGGAGGAGACCCAGTACTTC. Using reference TRBV15 and TRBJ2-5 for the parts outside the CDR3, the full variable domain is DAMVIQNPRYQVTQFGKPVTLSCSQTLNHNVMYWYQQKSSQAPKLLFHYYDKDFNNEADTPDNFQSRRPNTSFCFLDIRSPGLGDTAMYLCATSRDLEETQYFGPGTRLLVL.

The chain couples TRBV6-2 or TRBV6-3 to TRBJ2-7; the D is unclear. From germline, CDR1 is MNHEY and CDR2 SVGEGT. The CDR3 extends over 11 amino acids. V shed 2 bases and J shed 5 bases, with 4 bases lying between them. This CDR3 is CASSYVNEQYF. The CDR3 nucleotides read TGTGCCAGCAGTTACGTGAACGAGCAGTACTTC.

V and J are TRBV14 and TRBJ2-7; 8 positions match TRBD1. The CDR3 covers 16 residues. Germline loops: CDR1 SGHDN, CDR2 FVKESK. Unmatched junction bases numbered 6, after V lost 2 bases and J lost 0 bases. Here the CDR3 DNA reads TGTGCCAGCAGCCAACCTGGGGGACAGGCCTCCTACGAGCAGTACTTC. Translated: CASSQPGGQASYEQYF.

This clonotype turned up a few times. The rearrangement joins TRBV24-1 to TRBJ1-5, with TRBD1 identical over 10 bases. The CDR3 runs 16 residues. V gave up 3 bases and J gave up 3 bases; unmatched junction bases: 4. Germline V lookup: CDR1 KGHDR, CDR2 SFDVKD. The DNA of the CDR3 is TGTGCCACCAGTGATCGGGACAGGGGATTCAATCAGCCCCAGCATTTT. Its translation: CATSDRDRGFNQPQHF.

The CDR3 DNA reads as TGTGCCAGCAGTTACTTGGGGGGGAGCAATGAGCAGTTCTTC. Translating gives CASSYLGGSNEQFF. The genes are TRBV6-5 and TRBJ2-1; TRBD2 matches 7 bases. The CDR3 sequence is 14 residues long. Unmatched junction bases numbered 3, after V lost 1 base and J lost 6 bases. Per the germline V gene, CDR1 is MNHEY and CDR2 is SVGAGI.

The V gene is TRBV12-3 or TRBV12-4, the J gene TRBJ1-1; TRBD1 matches 8 bases. The CDR3 is made up of 13 amino acids. After removal of 7 bases from V and 7 bases from J, the junction contained 8 bases not matched to a gene. DNA for the CDR3: TGTGCCAGCACTCTCAGGGGGCTGGGTGAAGCTTTCTTT. As protein: CASTLRGLGEAFF.

In its sample, this clonotype was seen many times. The chain is built from TRBV4-1 and TRBJ2-3; D not resolved. CDR1 and CDR2 from the germline V gene are MGHRA and YSYEKL. The V end was cut by 1 base, the J end by 4 bases, with 12 bases between. The CDR3 consists of 15 residues. CDR3 nucleotide sequence: TGCGCCAGCAGCCAAGTGAATCCGAGCCCAGATACGCAGTATTTT. Residues: CASSQVNPSPDTQYF.

In its sample, this clonotype was seen a few times. The genes are TRBV7-9 and TRBJ2-7; weak D call: TRBD2 (6 bases). Germline V gene data show CDR1 as SEHNR and CDR2 as FQNEAQ (reference sequence). The CDR3 extends over 14 amino acids. V lost 5 bases to trimming and J lost 4 bases, with 15 bases between them. The CDR3, as DNA: TGTGCCAGCAGCCGGGACGGGGGAACTTACGAGCAGTACTTC. Residues: CASSRDGGTYEQYF.

This clonotype occurred many times. The chain carries TRBV25-1 and TRBJ2-7; D is uncertain. Trimming removed 8 bases from V and 2 bases from J, with 10 bases in between. There are 12 residues in the CDR3. Germline assignment: CDR1 MGHDK and CDR2 SYGVNS. The CDR3 region has the DNA TGTGCCAGCTCCGCGAAGACCTACGAGCAGTACTTC. Translating it yields CASSAKTYEQYF.

This chain connects TRBV9 to TRBJ1-6, with no clear D. The length of the CDR3 is 13 residues. Germline V gene data show CDR1 as SGDLS and CDR2 as YYNGEE. V lost 5 bases, J lost 6 bases, and 9 bases lay in between. As DNA, the CDR3 is TGTGCCAGCAGTGGGAACACTAATTCACCCCTCCACTTT. Protein sequence: CASSGNTNSPLHF.

Here the CDR3 DNA reads TGTGCCAGTAGGCCGCGGGAGTGGGCCTACAATGAGCAGTTCTTC. Amino acid sequence: CASRPREWAYNEQFF. This chain joins TRBV27 and TRBJ2-1; 7 positions match TRBD2. There are 15 residues in the CDR3. Germline trimming cut 9 bases from V and 2 bases from J; bases unmatched to any gene: 10. Germline CDR1 and CDR2: MNHEY and SMNVEV (reference sequence).

The chain carries TRBV12-3 or TRBV12-4 and TRBJ1-2, with 8 positions matching TRBD1. The CDR3 has 14 amino acids. J lost 9 bases, V lost 6 bases, and 12 bases had no gene match. DNA for the CDR3: TGTGCCAGCAGATCCGGGACAGGCCCTATGAGCTACACCTTC. Residues: CASRSGTGPMSYTF.

The rearrangement links TRBV13 to TRBJ2-1, with 9 bases identical to TRBD2. The CDR3 has 19 residues. V trimming: 5 bases; J trimming: 0 bases; junction bases outside the gene matches: 14. CDR1 PRHDT and CDR2 FYEKMQ come from the germline V gene (reference sequence). The CDR3 protein is CASSHGDWRGGRSYNEQFF. CDR3 DNA sequence: TGTGCCAGCAGCCACGGTGATTGGCGGGGGGGACGCTCCTACAATGAGCAGTTCTTC.